This T cell receptor beta chain was identified in a study of shared clonotypes between healthy human individuals. The CDR3 covers 14 residues. The V gene lost 6 bases and the J gene lost 0 bases, with 6 bases spanning the gap. Per germline, CDR1 LNHDA and CDR2 SQIVND (reference sequence). The protocol was immunoSEQ multiplex PCR, while the TCRdb copy is restricted to in-frame clones and leaves out a portion. Of about 2 million clones detected, 90% to 95% appear once; the ten largest clones hold 0.1% to 0.15%. This clone appeared a single time. This TCR was sampled from a man between 18 and 29 years old in good health. The sample consisted of naive CD4+ T cells sorted from blood. Documented subset: CD45RA+ positively selected. The rearrangement joins TRBV19 to TRBJ2-6; D gene unclear. The CDR3 protein is CASSPASGANVLTF. The CDR3 DNA sequence: TGTGCCAGTAGCCCGGCCTCTGGGGCCAACGTCCTGACTTTC.